This is a list of T cell receptor beta chains from one sample in a study of human T cells and chemical hapten exposure. Each CDR3 protein gets one entry after TCRdb re-called the RACE reads with MiXCR. The table includes around 250,000 distinct CDR3 sequences, more than 6.5% detected once. The sequences come from whole blood, collected in connection with sensitization to the hapten diphenylcyclopropenone (DPC). The receptor set was obtained from a woman between 40 and 55 years old with alopecia areata. Some clones in this sample may be carry-over from other donors' samples. The CDR3 runs from the conserved cysteine through the conserved F or W. A D gene is named only where the DNA matches it firmly. Not all rows give a size; the values are once, few, many and, for expanded clones, a class.

cdr3_aa: CASSLAGGDVTIRFF
cdr3_nt: TGTGCCAGCAGCTTAGCTGGGGGGGATGTAACAATACGGTTCTTC
cdr3_length: 15
j_call: TRBJ2-1
d_call: TRBD2
v_call: TRBV7-2
clone_size: NA

cdr3_aa: CSARVGQIYGYTF
cdr3_nt: TGCAGTGCTAGAGTTGGGCAGATCTATGGCTACACCTTC
cdr3_length: 13
j_call: TRBJ1-2
d_call: NA
v_call: TRBV20-1
clone_size: many

cdr3_aa: CASSLVGRQGRGYTF
cdr3_nt: TGTGCCAGCAGCTTAGTAGGGAGACAGGGCCGGGGCTACACCTTC
cdr3_length: 15
j_call: TRBJ1-2
d_call: TRBD1
v_call: TRBV7-2
clone_size: few

cdr3_aa: CSVEEAIGNTIYF
cdr3_nt: TGCAGCGTTGAAGAAGCTATTGGAAACACCATATATTTT
cdr3_length: 13
j_call: TRBJ1-3
d_call: NA
v_call: TRBV29-1
clone_size: few

cdr3_aa: CASSLATGMPDTQYF
cdr3_nt: TGTGCCAGCAGTTTAGCGACAGGGATGCCAGATACGCAGTATTTT
cdr3_length: 15
j_call: TRBJ2-3
d_call: TRBD1
v_call: TRBV27
clone_size: NA

cdr3_aa: CASSLTADRPTAFF
cdr3_nt: TGTGCCAGCTCCTTAACAGCGGACCGGCCCACAGCTTTCTTT
cdr3_length: 14
j_call: TRBJ1-1
d_call: NA
v_call: TRBV18
clone_size: NA

cdr3_aa: CASSLAQGGLYEQYF
cdr3_nt: TGTGCCAGCAGCTTAGCCCAGGGCGGACTCTACGAGCAGTACTTC
cdr3_length: 15
j_call: TRBJ2-7
d_call: NA
v_call: TRBV7-9
clone_size: few

cdr3_aa: CATLPGAGGYNEQFF
cdr3_nt: TGTGCCACCCTCCCCGGTGCGGGAGGCTACAATGAGCAGTTCTTC
cdr3_length: 15
j_call: TRBJ2-1
d_call: TRBD2
v_call: TRBV28
clone_size: many

cdr3_aa: CAISTVAAYEQYF
cdr3_nt: TGTGCCATCAGTACCGTCGCAGCCTACGAGCAGTACTTC
cdr3_length: 13
j_call: TRBJ2-7
d_call: NA
v_call: TRBV10-3
clone_size: many

cdr3_aa: CASSVWSSPYNEQFF
cdr3_nt: TGTGCCAGCAGCGTTTGGAGCTCTCCCTACAATGAGCAGTTCTTC
cdr3_length: 15
j_call: TRBJ2-1
d_call: NA
v_call: TRBV7-3
clone_size: few

cdr3_aa: CASSAPGREQYF
cdr3_nt: TGTGCCAGCAGTGCCCCAGGAAGGGAGCAGTACTTC
cdr3_length: 12
j_call: TRBJ2-7
d_call: NA
v_call: TRBV28
clone_size: few

cdr3_aa: CASSVLDRGYEQYF
cdr3_nt: TGTGCCAGCAGCGTATTGGACAGGGGTTACGAGCAGTACTTC
cdr3_length: 14
j_call: TRBJ2-7
d_call: TRBD1
v_call: TRBV9
clone_size: many

cdr3_aa: CASRGRVNTGELFF
cdr3_nt: TGTGCCAGCAGGGGACGGGTAAACACCGGGGAGCTGTTTTTT
cdr3_length: 14
j_call: TRBJ2-2
d_call: NA
v_call: TRBV28
clone_size: NA

cdr3_aa: CASNLAGGAYNEQFF
cdr3_nt: TGTGCCAGCAACCTAGCGGGAGGCGCCTACAATGAGCAGTTCTTC
cdr3_length: 15
j_call: TRBJ2-1
d_call: TRBD2
v_call: TRBV3-1
clone_size: NA

cdr3_aa: CASSSRGRLAASEQFF
cdr3_nt: TGTGCCAGCAGCTCTAGAGGGCGACTAGCCGCTTCGGAGCAGTTCTTC
cdr3_length: 16
j_call: TRBJ2-1
d_call: TRBD2
v_call: TRBV11-2
clone_size: NA

cdr3_aa: CASSFPGGEQFF
cdr3_nt: TGTGCCAGCAGCTTTCCTGGGGGTGAGCAGTTCTTC
cdr3_length: 12
j_call: TRBJ2-1
d_call: NA
v_call: TRBV11-2
clone_size: few

cdr3_aa: CASSRRVSGANVLTF
cdr3_nt: TGTGCCAGCAGTCGCAGGGTCTCTGGGGCCAACGTCCTGACTTTC
cdr3_length: 15
j_call: TRBJ2-6
d_call: NA
v_call: TRBV28
clone_size: NA

cdr3_aa: CSAERSPGNTIYF
cdr3_nt: TGCAGTGCTGAAAGGTCGCCTGGAAACACCATATATTTT
cdr3_length: 13
j_call: TRBJ1-3
d_call: NA
v_call: TRBV20-1
clone_size: NA

cdr3_aa: CASSYSSGHEQFF
cdr3_nt: TGTGCCAGCAGTTACTCCTCGGGGCATGAGCAGTTCTTC
cdr3_length: 13
j_call: TRBJ2-1
d_call: NA
v_call: TRBV6-5
clone_size: NA

cdr3_aa: CASSGPGPTWRSQYF
cdr3_nt: TGTGCCAGTAGTGGACCGGGACCCACCTGGAGGTCCCAGTACTTC
cdr3_length: 15
j_call: TRBJ2-5
d_call: NA
v_call: TRBV19
clone_size: NA

cdr3_aa: CASSPGRGSGGAFF
cdr3_nt: TGTGCCAGCAGTCCGGGCAGGGGGTCCGGCGGAGCTTTCTTT
cdr3_length: 14
j_call: TRBJ1-1
d_call: TRBD1
v_call: TRBV6-5
clone_size: many

cdr3_aa: CSVEDRQGSDTQYF
cdr3_nt: TGCAGCGTTGAAGACCGACAGGGGTCAGATACGCAGTATTTT
cdr3_length: 14
j_call: TRBJ2-3
d_call: TRBD1
v_call: TRBV29-1
clone_size: many

cdr3_aa: CASSSGLLPQHF
cdr3_nt: TGTGCCAGCAGTTCGGGACTCTTACCCCAGCATTTT
cdr3_length: 12
j_call: TRBJ1-5
d_call: NA
v_call: TRBV28
clone_size: NA

cdr3_aa: CASSQGFGSNQPQHF
cdr3_nt: TGTGCCAGCAGCCAGGGTTTCGGCAGCAATCAGCCCCAGCATTTT
cdr3_length: 15
j_call: TRBJ1-5
d_call: NA
v_call: TRBV5-6
clone_size: many

cdr3_aa: CASSLDGPQHF
cdr3_nt: TGTGCCAGCAGCTTAGATGGGCCCCAGCATTTT
cdr3_length: 11
j_call: TRBJ1-5
d_call: NA
v_call: TRBV7-9
clone_size: many

cdr3_aa: CASSARGVDRRGYTF
cdr3_nt: TGTGCCAGCAGCGCTAGGGGTGTAGACCGGCGCGGCTACACCTTC
cdr3_length: 15
j_call: TRBJ1-2
d_call: NA
v_call: TRBV7-2
clone_size: few

cdr3_aa: CASSLASGMGANVLTF
cdr3_nt: TGTGCCAGCAGCTTAGCGTCCGGCATGGGGGCCAACGTCCTGACTTTC
cdr3_length: 16
j_call: TRBJ2-6
d_call: NA
v_call: TRBV7-2
clone_size: few

cdr3_aa: CSVVQGNQGQPQHF
cdr3_nt: TGCAGCGTTGTCCAGGGAAACCAGGGTCAGCCCCAGCATTTT
cdr3_length: 14
j_call: TRBJ1-5
d_call: NA
v_call: TRBV29-1
clone_size: many

cdr3_aa: CASSLEGRGTGELFF
cdr3_nt: TGTGCCAGCAGTTTAGAGGGGCGAGGAACCGGGGAGCTGTTTTTT
cdr3_length: 15
j_call: TRBJ2-2
d_call: NA
v_call: TRBV28
clone_size: many

cdr3_aa: CASSSAGTGSVAFF
cdr3_nt: TGTGCCAGCAGTTCTGCCGGGACAGGGAGCGTAGCTTTCTTT
cdr3_length: 14
j_call: TRBJ1-1
d_call: TRBD1
v_call: TRBV12-3/TRBV12-4
clone_size: few

cdr3_aa: CSGTEHSNQPQHF
cdr3_nt: TGCAGTGGGACAGAACATAGCAATCAGCCCCAGCATTTT
cdr3_length: 13
j_call: TRBJ1-5
d_call: NA
v_call: TRBV20-1
clone_size: few

cdr3_aa: CASSQDGGLLTQYF
cdr3_nt: TGCGCCAGCAGCCAAGATGGGGGGCTTCTGACCCAGTACTTC
cdr3_length: 14
j_call: TRBJ2-5
d_call: NA
v_call: TRBV4-1
clone_size: NA

cdr3_aa: CAWSWSSNEQFF
cdr3_nt: TGTGCCTGGTCCTGGAGTAGCAATGAGCAGTTCTTC
cdr3_length: 12
j_call: TRBJ2-1
d_call: NA
v_call: TRBV30
clone_size: many

cdr3_aa: CASSLVTGGTYEQYF
cdr3_nt: TGTGCCAGCAGCTTGGTAACGGGAGGAACCTACGAGCAGTACTTC
cdr3_length: 15
j_call: TRBJ2-7
d_call: TRBD2
v_call: TRBV5-5
clone_size: many

cdr3_aa: CATRKTDTQYF
cdr3_nt: TGTGCCACCAGGAAGACAGATACGCAGTATTTT
cdr3_length: 11
j_call: TRBJ2-3
d_call: NA
v_call: TRBV6-1
clone_size: few

cdr3_aa: CASSPPGAGTYEQYF
cdr3_nt: TGTGCCAGCAGCCCTCCCGGGGCAGGCACCTACGAGCAGTACTTC
cdr3_length: 15
j_call: TRBJ2-7
d_call: NA
v_call: TRBV9
clone_size: many

cdr3_aa: CSVQLAGIYEQYF
cdr3_nt: TGCAGCGTTCAGCTAGCGGGGATATACGAGCAGTACTTC
cdr3_length: 13
j_call: TRBJ2-7
d_call: TRBD2
v_call: TRBV29-1
clone_size: NA

cdr3_aa: CATSDSGLSGNTIYF
cdr3_nt: TGTGCCACCAGTGATTCGGGTCTCTCTGGAAACACCATATATTTT
cdr3_length: 15
j_call: TRBJ1-3
d_call: NA
v_call: TRBV24-1
clone_size: many

cdr3_aa: CASSSVGRTGELFF
cdr3_nt: TGTGCCAGCAGCTCCGTAGGGAGAACCGGGGAGCTGTTTTTT
cdr3_length: 14
j_call: TRBJ2-2
d_call: NA
v_call: TRBV7-8
clone_size: few

cdr3_aa: CASTTGTSGSKPTSTDTQYF
cdr3_nt: TGTGCCAGCACCACCGGGACTAGCGGGAGTAAACCCACTAGCACAGATACGCAGTATTTT
cdr3_length: 20
j_call: TRBJ2-3
d_call: TRBD2
v_call: TRBV7-2
clone_size: NA

cdr3_aa: CSAPTSGRAEAFF
cdr3_nt: TGCAGTGCTCCAACCTCCGGAAGAGCTGAAGCTTTCTTT
cdr3_length: 13
j_call: TRBJ1-1
d_call: NA
v_call: TRBV20-1
clone_size: NA

cdr3_aa: CASSLREAGVEKLFF
cdr3_nt: TGCGCCAGCAGTCTCCGGGAGGCTGGGGTCGAAAAACTGTTTTTT
cdr3_length: 15
j_call: TRBJ1-4
d_call: NA
v_call: TRBV5-1
clone_size: NA

cdr3_aa: CASSVGGRTPDEQYF
cdr3_nt: TGTGCCAGCAGCGTTGGGGGCCGGACTCCCGACGAGCAGTACTTC
cdr3_length: 15
j_call: TRBJ2-7
d_call: NA
v_call: TRBV9
clone_size: many

cdr3_aa: CASSPIDPDTQYF
cdr3_nt: TGTGCCAGCAGCCCTATCGACCCAGATACGCAGTATTTT
cdr3_length: 13
j_call: TRBJ2-3
d_call: NA
v_call: TRBV5-5
clone_size: NA

cdr3_aa: CASRGHTASEQYF
cdr3_nt: TGTGCCAGCAGGGGACACACTGCTTCCGAGCAGTACTTC
cdr3_length: 13
j_call: TRBJ2-7
d_call: NA
v_call: TRBV28
clone_size: NA

cdr3_aa: CASSEVLVSYNEQFF
cdr3_nt: TGTGCCAGCAGTGAGGTACTAGTCTCCTACAATGAGCAGTTCTTC
cdr3_length: 15
j_call: TRBJ2-1
d_call: NA
v_call: TRBV2
clone_size: few

cdr3_aa: CASSRSIMTGPSSYSEQFF
cdr3_nt: TGTGCCAGCAGCCGCAGTATCATGACAGGCCCGAGCTCCTACAGTGAGCAGTTCTTC
cdr3_length: 19
j_call: TRBJ2-1
d_call: NA
v_call: TRBV5-5
clone_size: NA

cdr3_aa: CASSEGRGSQTQYF
cdr3_nt: TGTGCCAGCAGTGAAGGCCGAGGGTCACAGACCCAGTACTTC
cdr3_length: 14
j_call: TRBJ2-5
d_call: NA
v_call: TRBV6-1
clone_size: NA

cdr3_aa: CAPFRGRDGNIQYF
cdr3_nt: TGTGCCCCCTTCCGGGGGCGGGATGGAAACATTCAGTACTTC
cdr3_length: 14
j_call: TRBJ2-4
d_call: NA
v_call: TRBV6-5
clone_size: NA

cdr3_aa: CASSYVRPDSGNTIYF
cdr3_nt: TGTGCCAGCAGTTATGTACGCCCGGACTCTGGAAACACCATATATTTT
cdr3_length: 16
j_call: TRBJ1-3
d_call: NA
v_call: TRBV6-6
clone_size: NA

cdr3_aa: CASSSGQRPFATDTQYF
cdr3_nt: TGTGCCAGCAGTTCGGGACAGAGACCCTTCGCCACAGATACGCAGTATTTT
cdr3_length: 17
j_call: TRBJ2-3
d_call: TRBD1
v_call: TRBV12-3/TRBV12-4
clone_size: NA

cdr3_aa: CASSLREEGDTQYF
cdr3_nt: TGCGCCAGCAGCTTGCGGGAGGAGGGAGATACGCAGTATTTT
cdr3_length: 14
j_call: TRBJ2-3
d_call: TRBD2
v_call: TRBV5-1
clone_size: few

cdr3_aa: CASSRDLYEQYF
cdr3_nt: TGTGCCAGCAGTCGTGATCTCTACGAGCAGTACTTC
cdr3_length: 12
j_call: TRBJ2-7
d_call: NA
v_call: TRBV12-3/TRBV12-4
clone_size: few

cdr3_aa: CSVAKTARDTQYF
cdr3_nt: TGCAGCGTTGCGAAGACGGCCAGGGATACGCAGTATTTT
cdr3_length: 13
j_call: TRBJ2-3
d_call: NA
v_call: TRBV29-1
clone_size: few

cdr3_aa: CASSHGMRLRVNQPQHF
cdr3_nt: TGTGCCAGCAGCCACGGGATGAGACTGAGGGTTAATCAGCCCCAGCATTTT
cdr3_length: 17
j_call: TRBJ1-5
d_call: NA
v_call: TRBV6-6
clone_size: few

cdr3_aa: CAWSHLVELSNEQFF
cdr3_nt: TGTGCCTGGAGCCACCTCGTAGAGTTGAGCAATGAGCAGTTCTTC
cdr3_length: 15
j_call: TRBJ2-1
d_call: NA
v_call: TRBV30
clone_size: few

cdr3_aa: CASTKDSWNTEAFF
cdr3_nt: TGTGCCAGCACTAAAGACTCTTGGAACACTGAAGCTTTCTTT
cdr3_length: 14
j_call: TRBJ1-1
d_call: NA
v_call: TRBV27
clone_size: NA

cdr3_aa: CSVSGRAWGETQYF
cdr3_nt: TGCAGCGTTAGCGGGAGGGCCTGGGGTGAGACCCAGTACTTC
cdr3_length: 14
j_call: TRBJ2-5
d_call: TRBD2
v_call: TRBV29-1
clone_size: few

cdr3_aa: CASSPRGHSGSSYEQYF
cdr3_nt: TGTGCCAGCAGTCCCCGCGGGCACAGCGGGAGCTCCTACGAGCAGTACTTC
cdr3_length: 17
j_call: TRBJ2-7
d_call: TRBD2
v_call: TRBV6-5
clone_size: NA

cdr3_aa: CASSSGTPRSYEQYF
cdr3_nt: TGTGCCAGCAGCTCCGGGACGCCCCGCTCCTACGAGCAGTACTTC
cdr3_length: 15
j_call: TRBJ2-7
d_call: NA
v_call: TRBV7-9
clone_size: NA